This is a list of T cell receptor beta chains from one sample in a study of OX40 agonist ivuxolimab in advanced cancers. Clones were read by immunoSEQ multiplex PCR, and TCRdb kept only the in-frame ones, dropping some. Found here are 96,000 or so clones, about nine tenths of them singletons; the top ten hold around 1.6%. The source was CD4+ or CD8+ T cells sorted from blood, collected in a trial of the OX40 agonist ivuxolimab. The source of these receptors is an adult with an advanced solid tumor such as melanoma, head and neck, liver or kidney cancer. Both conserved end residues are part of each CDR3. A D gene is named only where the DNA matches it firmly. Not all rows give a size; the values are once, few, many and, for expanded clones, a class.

DNA: TGTGCCATCAGTGAGAATCCGGGCAGGGCAGCTTTCTTT
CDR3: CAISENPGRAAFF
length: 13
size: .
D: .
J: TRBJ1-1
V: TRBV10-3

DNA: TGCGCCAGCAGCCTTGAATCAGGATCACACTACGAGCAGTACTTC
CDR3: CASSLESGSHYEQYF
length: 15
size: .
D: .
J: TRBJ2-7
V: TRBV4-1

DNA: TGTGCCAGCAGACCGCGGGGGGGAGCCAAAAACATTCAGTACTTC
CDR3: CASRPRGGAKNIQYF
length: 15
size: .
D: TRBD2
J: TRBJ2-4
V: TRBV6-6

DNA: TGTGCCTGGGGCGGGGGGAACACCAGTAGCACAGATACGCAGTATTTT
CDR3: CAWGGGNTSSTDTQYF
length: 16
size: .
D: TRBD2
J: TRBJ2-3
V: TRBV30

DNA: TGTGCCATCAGTTCCGGGACAGGGATACATTTT
CDR3: CAISSGTGIHF
length: 11
size: .
D: TRBD1
J: TRBJ1-5
V: TRBV10-3

DNA: TGTGCCAGTATCCCGAGGGGGCGCCACACCGGGGAGCTGTTTTTT
CDR3: CASIPRGRHTGELFF
length: 15
size: .
D: TRBD1
J: TRBJ2-2
V: TRBV19

DNA: TGTGCCAGCAGCCTAGGGGACAGGGAAGGGGGCTACACCTTC
CDR3: CASSLGDREGGYTF
length: 14
size: .
D: TRBD1
J: TRBJ1-2
V: TRBV5-4

DNA: TGCAGCGTTAACAGGGAATATGGCTACACCTTC
CDR3: CSVNREYGYTF
length: 11
size: .
D: .
J: TRBJ1-2
V: TRBV29-1

DNA: TGTGCCAGCAGCCGGTCGAGGGCGGGCTCCTACGAGCAGTACTTC
CDR3: CASSRSRAGSYEQYF
length: 15
size: .
D: .
J: TRBJ2-7
V: TRBV5-4

DNA: TGCGCCAGCAGCCACGGACTAGCGGGAGACGGGAACACCGGGGAGCTGTTTTTT
CDR3: CASSHGLAGDGNTGELFF
length: 18
size: .
D: TRBD2
J: TRBJ2-2
V: TRBV4-1

DNA: TGTGCCAGCAGGCGGGACGGGAACACCGGGGAGCTGTTTTTT
CDR3: CASRRDGNTGELFF
length: 14
size: .
D: .
J: TRBJ2-2
V: TRBV7-2

DNA: TGTGCCAGCAGCTTAGGGACAGGGTTGGATACGCAGTATTTT
CDR3: CASSLGTGLDTQYF
length: 14
size: .
D: TRBD1
J: TRBJ2-3
V: TRBV5-5

DNA: TGTGCCAGTAGTATCCGGATTCCTAACTATGGCTACACCTTC
CDR3: CASSIRIPNYGYTF
length: 14
size: once
D: .
J: TRBJ1-2
V: TRBV19

DNA: TGTGCCAGCAGCGGACAGGGGGTGTGGGAGACCCAGTACTTC
CDR3: CASSGQGVWETQYF
length: 14
size: .
D: TRBD1
J: TRBJ2-5
V: TRBV2

DNA: TGTGCCAGCAGTTTAATGACAGCCTACGAGCAGTACTTC
CDR3: CASSLMTAYEQYF
length: 13
size: .
D: .
J: TRBJ2-7
V: TRBV28

DNA: TGTGCCAGCAGCCCACGGGAGAGATCCTACGAGCAGTACTTC
CDR3: CASSPRERSYEQYF
length: 14
size: .
D: .
J: TRBJ2-7
V: TRBV7-9

DNA: TGTGCCAGCAGTTACTACAGTAATGAAAAACTGTTTTTT
CDR3: CASSYYSNEKLFF
length: 13
size: .
D: .
J: TRBJ1-4
V: TRBV6-6

DNA: TGTGCCAGCAGCTTAGTCGGGCTTGAAGCTTTCTTT
CDR3: CASSLVGLEAFF
length: 12
size: .
D: .
J: TRBJ1-1
V: TRBV11-2

DNA: TGTGCCAGCTCATCCGGAACAGGACTCTTGGGGACCCAGTACTTC
CDR3: CASSSGTGLLGTQYF
length: 15
size: .
D: .
J: TRBJ2-5
V: TRBV18

DNA: TGTGCCAGCAGCTTCCGGGGACAGGGGATGGGTAATGAAAAACTGTTTTTT
CDR3: CASSFRGQGMGNEKLFF
length: 17
size: .
D: TRBD1
J: TRBJ1-4
V: TRBV5-5

DNA: TGCGCCAGCAGCTTGAGTCTAGACAGGACCTACGAGCAGTACTTC
CDR3: CASSLSLDRTYEQYF
length: 15
size: .
D: .
J: TRBJ2-7
V: TRBV5-1

DNA: TGTGCCAGCAGTCTGAGGCCCTCCGAGACCCAGTACTTC
CDR3: CASSLRPSETQYF
length: 13
size: .
D: .
J: TRBJ2-5
V: TRBV6-4

DNA: TGCGCCAGCAGCCCGACGACAGGGTTCGGGGAGACCCAGTACTTC
CDR3: CASSPTTGFGETQYF
length: 15
size: .
D: TRBD1
J: TRBJ2-5
V: TRBV5-1

DNA: TGTGCCTGGAGTGTTGATCCCGTCGCCCGGTTCTTC
CDR3: CAWSVDPVARFF
length: 12
size: .
D: .
J: TRBJ2-1
V: TRBV30

DNA: TGTGCCAGCAGCCCGGACAGGGGGGCTAACTATGGCTACACCTTC
CDR3: CASSPDRGANYGYTF
length: 15
size: .
D: TRBD1
J: TRBJ1-2
V: TRBV5-6

DNA: TGTGCCAGTGGGGACAGGACAGGGCTTACAGATACGCAGTATTTT
CDR3: CASGDRTGLTDTQYF
length: 15
size: .
D: TRBD1
J: TRBJ2-3
V: TRBV19

DNA: TGTGCCAGCAGTTACAGAGAGACCCAGTACTTC
CDR3: CASSYRETQYF
length: 11
size: .
D: .
J: TRBJ2-5
V: TRBV6-1

DNA: TGTGCCAGCACTGGGGTCAACACTGAAGCTTTCTTT
CDR3: CASTGVNTEAFF
length: 12
size: .
D: .
J: TRBJ1-1
V: TRBV25-1

DNA: TGTGCCAGCAGTTTACCAGCCCTTGGTTCTAGCGCAATTACCGGGGAGCTGTTTTTT
CDR3: CASSLPALGSSAITGELFF
length: 19
size: .
D: .
J: TRBJ2-2
V: TRBV28

DNA: TGTGCCAGCAATGGGTTCTTTCAATTGGACGAAAAACTGTTTTTT
CDR3: CASNGFFQLDEKLFF
length: 15
size: .
D: .
J: TRBJ1-4
V: TRBV28

DNA: TGTGCCAGCAGTTCGGGACAGCAAGACTATGGCTACACCTTC
CDR3: CASSSGQQDYGYTF
length: 14
size: .
D: TRBD1
J: TRBJ1-2
V: TRBV28

DNA: TGCGCCAGCAGTAACTGGGGAGGGAACCTTTTCTCCTACGAGCAGTACTTC
CDR3: CASSNWGGNLFSYEQYF
length: 17
size: .
D: TRBD2
J: TRBJ2-7
V: TRBV23-1

DNA: TGTGCCAGCAGTCCGGGACTAGCGGTGGAGTACTTC
CDR3: CASSPGLAVEYF
length: 12
size: .
D: TRBD2
J: TRBJ2-7
V: TRBV28

DNA: TGCGCCAGCAGCCAAGGGTGGGCCAGCGGGAGTAAATACGAGCAGTACTTC
CDR3: CASSQGWASGSKYEQYF
length: 17
size: .
D: TRBD2
J: TRBJ2-7
V: TRBV4-1

DNA: TGTGCCAGCAGTCAACAGGGAAGTCGGCCATGGTACGAGACCCAGTACTTC
CDR3: CASSQQGSRPWYETQYF
length: 17
size: .
D: .
J: TRBJ2-5
V: TRBV28

DNA: TGCGCCAGCAGCTTGGAGAACAGGGGATATGGCTACACCTTC
CDR3: CASSLENRGYGYTF
length: 14
size: .
D: TRBD1
J: TRBJ1-2
V: TRBV5-1

DNA: TGTGCCAGCAGCTCTCAGACAGGATCCGAGACCCAGTACTTC
CDR3: CASSSQTGSETQYF
length: 14
size: once
D: .
J: TRBJ2-5
V: TRBV11-3

DNA: TGTGCCAGCAGTCCCGACAGGGTGCCCGAAGCTTTCTTT
CDR3: CASSPDRVPEAFF
length: 13
size: .
D: TRBD1
J: TRBJ1-1
V: TRBV11-3